This T cell receptor (beta chain) was documented in a study of shared clonotypes between healthy human individuals. Assay: immunoSEQ multiplex PCR; the TCRdb copy retains only in-frame clones and omits some. The sample lists a few million clones, about 92% occurring once. CDR3 size: 16 residues. After removal of 5 bases from V and 7 bases from J, the junction contained 12 bases not matched to a gene. Per the germline V gene, CDR1 is SGHDT and CDR2 is YYEEEE. The sequence was obtained from a man younger than 30 in good health. Input material: naive CD4+ T cells sorted from blood. Stated subset: CD45RA+ positively selected. The genes are TRBV5-6 and TRBJ1-6; 7 nucleotides agree with TRBD1. CDR3 region: CASREQGEIRNSPLHF. Written as DNA, the CDR3 is TGTGCCAGCAGAGAGCAGGGGGAAATACGGAATTCACCCCTCCACTTT.